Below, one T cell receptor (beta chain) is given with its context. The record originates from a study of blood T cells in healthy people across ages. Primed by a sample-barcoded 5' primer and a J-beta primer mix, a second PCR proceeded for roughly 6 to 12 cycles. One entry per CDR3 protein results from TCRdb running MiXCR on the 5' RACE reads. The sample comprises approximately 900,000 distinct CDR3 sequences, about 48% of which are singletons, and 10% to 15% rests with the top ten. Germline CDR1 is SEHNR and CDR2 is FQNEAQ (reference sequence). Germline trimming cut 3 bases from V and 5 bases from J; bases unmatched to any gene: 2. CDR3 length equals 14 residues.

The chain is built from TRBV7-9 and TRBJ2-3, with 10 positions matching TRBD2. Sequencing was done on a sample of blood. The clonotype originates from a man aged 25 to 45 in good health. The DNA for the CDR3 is TGTGCCAGCAGCTTCAGCGGGGGGGTAGATACGCAGTATTTT. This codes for CASSFSGGVDTQYF.